A selection of T cell receptor beta chains follows, all from one sample in a study of identical twins. TCRdb recomputed calls from the 5' RACE reads with MiXCR, one row per CDR3 protein. The sample lists a few hundred thousand distinct CDR3 sequences, 14% occurring once. These sequences were also reported in another study, on yellow fever vaccine responses in identical twins.

Sequenced material: CD4+ T cells sorted from blood. The receptors here all came from a young woman in good health. Each CDR3 is given with its conserved first and last residue. Fields, in order: clone size, J gene, V gene, D gene, CDR3 protein, CDR3 DNA. D genes are given only for firm matches. The size field is filled for only some rows; it gives once, few, many or a size class.

size: .; J: TRBJ2-5; V: TRBV7-9; D: .; CDR3: CASSLGQGMVYQETQYF; DNA: TGTGCCAGCAGCTTAGGGCAGGGAATGGTCTACCAAGAGACCCAGTACTTC
size: .; J: TRBJ2-2; V: TRBV5-5; D: .; CDR3: CASSSPDREDTGELFF; DNA: TGTGCCAGCAGCTCCCCCGACAGGGAGGACACCGGGGAGCTGTTTTTT
size: .; J: TRBJ2-3; V: TRBV20-1; D: .; CDR3: CSAREYTDTQYF; DNA: TGCAGTGCTAGAGAATACACAGATACGCAGTATTTT
size: .; J: TRBJ2-5; V: TRBV2; D: .; CDR3: CASSYRAQETQYF; DNA: TGTGCCAGCAGTTACAGGGCCCAAGAGACCCAGTACTTC
size: many; J: TRBJ2-1; V: TRBV5-1; D: TRBD2; CDR3: CASSLEAGGLAGGSYNEQFF; DNA: TGCGCCAGCAGCTTGGAGGCAGGGGGACTAGCGGGAGGGTCCTACAATGAGCAGTTCTTC
size: .; J: TRBJ2-3; V: TRBV12-3/TRBV12-4; D: TRBD2; CDR3: CASRLREGSTDTQYF; DNA: TGTGCCAGCCGACTGCGGGAGGGTAGCACAGATACGCAGTATTTT
size: .; J: TRBJ2-3; V: TRBV20-1; D: .; CDR3: CSARGLAFRTDTQYF; DNA: TGCAGTGCTAGAGGGCTAGCGTTCCGCACAGATACGCAGTATTTT
size: .; J: TRBJ1-5; V: TRBV19; D: TRBD1; CDR3: CASTDRVPHF; DNA: TGTGCCAGTACGGACAGGGTTCCACATTTT
size: .; J: TRBJ2-7; V: TRBV6-5; D: TRBD2; CDR3: CASKPTSGPSYEQYF; DNA: TGTGCCAGCAAACCTACTAGCGGGCCTTCCTACGAGCAGTACTTC
size: .; J: TRBJ1-4; V: TRBV12-3/TRBV12-4; D: .; CDR3: CASSLTGFNEKLFF; DNA: TGTGCCAGCAGTTTGACAGGCTTTAATGAAAAACTGTTTTTT
size: few; J: TRBJ2-1; V: TRBV12-3/TRBV12-4; D: .; CDR3: CASSSDLNEQFF; DNA: TGTGCCAGCAGTTCCGACCTCAATGAGCAGTTCTTC
size: .; J: TRBJ2-1; V: TRBV13; D: TRBD2; CDR3: CASSLWAGRASGEKYSYNEQFF; DNA: TGTGCCAGCAGCTTATGGGCAGGGAGGGCTAGCGGGGAGAAGTATTCCTACAATGAGCAGTTCTTC
size: .; J: TRBJ2-7; V: TRBV21-1; D: .; CDR3: CASSRIVHARYEQYF; DNA: TGTGCCAGCAGCAGAATCGTCCACGCCCGCTACGAGCAGTACTTC
size: .; J: TRBJ2-5; V: TRBV20-1; D: TRBD2; CDR3: CSAIGAGALFQETQYF; DNA: TGCAGTGCTATAGGTGCGGGAGCCCTATTCCAAGAGACCCAGTACTTC
size: .; J: TRBJ2-5; V: TRBV19; D: .; CDR3: CASSIIWKETQYF; DNA: TGTGCCAGTAGTATTATCTGGAAGGAGACCCAGTACTTC
size: few; J: TRBJ2-7; V: TRBV7-2; D: TRBD2; CDR3: CASSSFSGGFSYEQYF; DNA: TGTGCCAGCAGCTCCTTTAGCGGGGGATTCTCCTACGAGCAGTACTTC
size: .; J: TRBJ2-6; V: TRBV19; D: .; CDR3: CASRSTSGANVLTF; DNA: TGTGCCAGTAGATCTACCTCTGGGGCCAACGTCCTGACTTTC
size: .; J: TRBJ1-1; V: TRBV7-2; D: TRBD1; CDR3: CASSLGQGPEAFF; DNA: TGTGCCAGCAGCTTAGGACAGGGCCCTGAAGCTTTCTTT
size: .; J: TRBJ2-1; V: TRBV5-1; D: TRBD1; CDR3: CASSSKNVGTGFNEQFF; DNA: TGCGCCAGCAGCTCCAAGAACGTCGGGACAGGGTTCAATGAGCAGTTCTTC
size: .; J: TRBJ2-7; V: TRBV29-1; D: .; CDR3: CSAGPYSYEQYF; DNA: TGCAGCGCGGGACCTTACTCCTACGAGCAGTACTTC
size: few; J: TRBJ2-1; V: TRBV11-2; D: TRBD2; CDR3: CASSLRGGGVGPFSYNEQFF; DNA: TGTGCCAGCAGCTTACGGGGGGGCGGGGTTGGCCCCTTCTCCTACAATGAGCAGTTCTTC
size: .; J: TRBJ2-1; V: TRBV5-1; D: .; CDR3: CASSLLASGYNEQFF; DNA: TGCGCCAGCAGCTTGCTCGCGTCCGGTTACAATGAGCAGTTCTTC
size: .; J: TRBJ1-5; V: TRBV6-5; D: .; CDR3: CASSYDGGSNQPQHF; DNA: TGTGCCAGCAGTTACGATGGAGGGAGCAATCAGCCCCAGCATTTT
size: many; J: TRBJ2-1; V: TRBV11-2; D: .; CDR3: CASSFQTSSYNEQFF; DNA: TGTGCCAGCAGCTTTCAAACGAGCTCCTACAATGAGCAGTTCTTC